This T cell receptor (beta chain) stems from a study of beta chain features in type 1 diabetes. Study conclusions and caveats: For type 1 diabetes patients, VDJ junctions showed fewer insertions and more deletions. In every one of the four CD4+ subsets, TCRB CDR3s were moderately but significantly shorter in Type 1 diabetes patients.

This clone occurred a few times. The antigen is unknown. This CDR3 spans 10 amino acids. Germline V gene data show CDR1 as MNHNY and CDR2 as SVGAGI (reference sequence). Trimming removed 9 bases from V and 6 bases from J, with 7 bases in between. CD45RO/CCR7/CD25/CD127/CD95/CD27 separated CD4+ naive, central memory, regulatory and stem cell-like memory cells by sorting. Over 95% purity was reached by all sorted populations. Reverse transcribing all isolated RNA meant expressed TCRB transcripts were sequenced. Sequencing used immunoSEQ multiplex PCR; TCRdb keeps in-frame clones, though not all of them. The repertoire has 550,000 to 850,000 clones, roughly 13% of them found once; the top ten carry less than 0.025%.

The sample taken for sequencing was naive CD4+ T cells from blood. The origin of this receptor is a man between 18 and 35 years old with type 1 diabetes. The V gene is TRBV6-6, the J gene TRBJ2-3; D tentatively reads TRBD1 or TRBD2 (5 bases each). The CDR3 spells CASWGDTQYF. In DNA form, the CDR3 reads TGTGCCAGTTGGGGGGATACGCAGTATTTT.